Detailed here is one T cell receptor beta chain. CDR3 length: 14 residues. V was trimmed by 4 bases and J by 0 bases, leaving 8 bases between them. The germline CDR1 and CDR2 sequences are SGHAT and FQNNGV. The sample comes from a study of T cell responses to AZD1222 COVID-19 vaccine. Assay used: immunoSEQ multiplex PCR; TCRdb lists only in-frame clones, some missing. This sample has 120,000 to 150,000 clones, with about 93% found just once. The chain couples TRBV11-2 to TRBJ2-3; possibly TRBD2 for D (5 bases). The receptor comes from an adult in good health. Sequencing used peripheral blood, obtained on day 0 of AZD1222 vaccination. CDR3: CASSSRGSTDTQYF. In nucleotides, the CDR3 is TGTGCCAGCAGCTCCCGAGGGAGCACAGATACGCAGTATTTT.